These 5 T cell receptor beta chains came from one sample sequenced in a study of graft-versus-host responses after intestinal transplantation (dated by TCRdb to about 2021). Libraries came from the immunoSEQ multiplex PCR assay. Sourced from immuneACCESS, this table was stored by TCRdb with only in-frame sequences that have V and J called. A share of the clones is absent; for the studies checked, an unresolved V gene accounts for under half, and the remainder has no known explanation. The sample table lists 45,000 to 50,000 clones, 90% to 95% of them with a count of one. The ten biggest clones cover 5.5% to 6% of the sample. The source was PBMCs, collected 750 to 800 days after a first intestinal transplant, on the day of a second. These receptors were obtained from a human patient who received an intestinal transplant, so some T cells may come from the graft donor.

This rearrangement joins TRBV18 to TRBJ1-2, with D unresolved. Trimming took 2 bases from V and 4 from J, leaving 8 bases between them. Germline CDR1 reads KGHSH; CDR2 reads LQKENI. The CDR3 has 13 residues. This CDR3 reads CASSPKSGYGYTF. The CDR3 DNA sequence: TGTGCCAGCTCACCAAAATCGGGCTATGGCTACACCTTC. The whole variable domain, filled in from reference TRBV18 and TRBJ1-2, reads NAGVMQNPRHLVRRRGQEARLRCSPMKGHSHVYWYRQLPEEGLKFMVYLQKENIIDESGMPKERFSAEFPKEGPSILRIQQVVRGDSAAYFCASSPKSGYGYTFGSGTRLTVV.

The J gene is TRBJ1-2, the V gene TRBV5-1, with no clear D. This CDR3 comprises 13 residues. Germline lookup yields CDR1 SGHRS and CDR2 YFSETQ. Trimming cost V 1 base and J 3 bases, with 7 bases left between them. CDR3 in DNA: TGCGCCAGCAGCTTGATGCGGGACTATGGCTACACCTTC. Its protein product is CASSLMRDYGYTF.

This chain connects TRBV5-8 to TRBJ2-3, with TRBD2 matching over 12 bases. Germline trimming cut 4 bases from V and 4 bases from J; bases unmatched to any gene: 16. The CDR3 totals 19 residues. Germline V gives CDR1 SGHTS, CDR2 YDEGEE. The CDR3 here is CASSTPEEEASGRADTQYF. DNA for the CDR3: TGTGCCAGCAGCACGCCAGAGGAGGAGGCTAGCGGGAGGGCAGATACGCAGTATTTT.

J is TRBJ2-1 and V is TRBV5-1; 9 bases align to TRBD2. Germline loops: CDR1 SGHRS, CDR2 YFSETQ. The CDR3 has 19 residues. Unmatched junction bases numbered 13, after V lost 0 bases and J lost 3 bases. CDR3 nucleotides: TGCGCCAGCAGCTTGGCCCCAGGGCGGGCTAGCGGGATCTACAATGAGCAGTTCTTC. Its protein is CASSLAPGRASGIYNEQFF.

The chain combines TRBV28 with TRBJ2-2; D is possibly TRBD1 (5 bases). V shed 6 bases and J shed 4 bases, with 18 bases lying between them. This CDR3 is 16 amino acids long. CDR1 and CDR2 from the germline V gene are MDHEN and SYDVKM. The chain's CDR3 is CASSGWWTSPTGELFF. The CDR3 region has the DNA TGTGCCAGCAGCGGGTGGTGGACAAGTCCCACCGGGGAGCTGTTTTTT.